Listed here are 11 T cell receptor beta chains from one sample, sequenced in a study of cytomegalovirus exposure and HLA in healthy donors. A multiplex PCR was run with 60 Vbeta primers and 13 Jbeta primers. This table comes from immunoSEQ multiplex PCR, and its TCRdb copy is limited to in-frame clones, with some not included. The sample contains 150,000 to 200,000 clones, 81% of which appear only once. The sequencing input was PBMCs. These receptors all stem from a man aged 18 to 29 in good health and CMV-seronegative.

This sequence joins TRBV19 and TRBJ2-3; D might be TRBD2 (6 bases). V shed 0 bases and J shed 2 bases, with 21 bases lying between them. CDR3 length: 19 amino acids. Per the germline V gene, CDR1 is LNHDA and CDR2 is SQIVND (reference sequence). Here the CDR3 reads CASSIDPGVVGGPTDTQYF. CDR3 DNA sequence: TGTGCCAGTAGTATAGACCCGGGAGTTGTGGGAGGACCCACAGATACGCAGTATTTT.

The rearrangement uses TRBV5-1 and TRBJ2-3, with D possibly being TRBD2 (6 bases). Trimming removed 5 bases at V and 5 bases at J, with 18 bases between. Germline CDR1 reads SGHRS; CDR2 reads YFSETQ. The CDR3 totals 15 residues. CDR3 amino acids: CASRPGTPRGDTQYF. CDR3 nucleotides: TGCGCCAGCAGACCGGGGACCCCGCGGGGAGATACGCAGTATTTT.

The V and J genes are TRBV6-5 and TRBJ2-5; D is perhaps TRBD2 (6 bases). The V end lost 8 bases, the J end lost 5 bases, and 9 bases lay between the germline ends. The CDR3 spans 11 residues. Germline V CDR1 and CDR2: MNHEY, SVGAGI. CDR3 protein: CASHGGETQYF. In DNA form, the CDR3 reads TGTGCCAGCCATGGGGGGGAGACCCAGTACTTC.

The gene calls are TRBV19 and TRBJ2-1; 15 bases line up with TRBD2. From germline, CDR1 is LNHDA and CDR2 SQIVND (reference sequence). Germline trimming cut 6 bases from V and 6 bases from J; bases unmatched to any gene: 6. This CDR3 region has 16 residues. CDR3 amino acids: CASRWTSGRALNEQFF. DNA of the CDR3: TGTGCCAGTAGGTGGACTAGCGGGAGGGCCCTCAATGAGCAGTTCTTC.

This clone was seen more than once but under ten times. The chain recombines TRBV15 with TRBJ1-2; D ambiguous. This CDR3 spans 14 amino acids. CDR1 and CDR2 from the germline V gene are LNHNV and YYDKDF (reference sequence). With 0 bases removed from V and 4 bases from J, the gap between germline ends came to 9 bases. The CDR3 loop is CATSREQSLYGYTF. For the CDR3, the DNA is TGTGCCACCAGCAGAGAACAGTCCCTCTATGGCTACACCTTC.

The chain combines TRBV7-9 with TRBJ1-2, with 11 bases lining up with TRBD1. This CDR3 region has 17 residues. Per germline, CDR1 SEHNR and CDR2 FQNEAQ (reference sequence). J lost 3 bases, V lost 5 bases, and 11 bases had no gene match. The CDR3 spells CASSPRSGQGADYGYTF. The CDR3 DNA is TGTGCCAGCAGCCCCAGATCCGGACAGGGGGCAGACTATGGCTACACCTTC.

The chain couples TRBV28 to TRBJ1-4; perhaps TRBD1 as D (5 bases). This CDR3 spans 17 amino acids. Looked up from germline, CDR1 is MDHEN and CDR2 is SYDVKM. Trimming removed 4 bases at V and 0 bases at J, with 15 bases between. CDR3 nucleotides: TGTGCCAGCAGTTCCCAGGGTTCTGGAACAACTAATGAAAAACTGTTTTTT. This codes for CASSSQGSGTTNEKLFF.

The rearrangement uses TRBV7-8 and TRBJ2-5; possible D gene TRBD2, 6 bases. Per germline, CDR1 SGHVS and CDR2 FQNEAQ. CDR3 size: 12 residues. Trimming stripped 7 bases from V and 5 bases from J, with 11 bases between. The CDR3 DNA follows: TGTGCCAGCAACCCAGGGACTGAGACCCAGTACTTC. This gives the protein CASNPGTETQYF.

The chain joins TRBV19 to TRBJ1-5; TRBD1 matches at 7 bases. The CDR3 covers 14 residues. Germline V gives CDR1 LNHDA, CDR2 SQIVND (reference sequence). V lost 11 bases to trimming and J lost 4 bases; unmatched junction nucleotides: 11. The CDR3 sequence is CASAPGQTNQPQHF. The CDR3 nucleotides are TGTGCCTCGGCCCCGGGACAGACTAATCAGCCCCAGCATTTT.

The chain combines TRBV4-1 with TRBJ2-3; 9 bases line up with TRBD2. Germline V CDR1 and CDR2: MGHRA, YSYEKL. J lost 5 bases, V lost 1 base, and 4 bases had no gene match. This CDR3 comprises 15 residues. CDR3 loop: CASSQAFSGRDTQYF. In DNA form, the CDR3 reads TGCGCCAGCAGCCAAGCCTTTAGCGGGAGAGATACGCAGTATTTT.

In its sample, this clone was seen a few times. The gene calls are TRBV4-1 and TRBJ2-7, with D possibly being TRBD2 (5 bases). V was shortened by 1 base and J by 3 bases, with 7 bases between the two germline ends. The germline gives CDR1 MGHRA, CDR2 YSYEKL. This CDR3 spans 13 amino acids. In DNA form, the CDR3 reads TGCGCCAGCAGCCAAGCCCGGGGCTACGAGCAGTACTTC. Its translation: CASSQARGYEQYF.